Described below is a single T cell receptor (beta chain) sequence and its context. This specimen comes from a study of T cell changes during pregnancy in multiple sclerosis. In germline, CDR1 is SNHLY, CDR2 FYNNEI. V was cut by 9 bases and J by 3 bases, with 15 bases left in between. CDR3 length: 13 residues. This table comes from immunoSEQ multiplex PCR, and its TCRdb copy is limited to in-frame clones, with some not included. The profile shows 35,000 to 45,000 clones, about 92% of them singletons. Sequencing used CD8+ T cells from peripheral blood mononuclear cells, obtained in the first trimester of pregnancy. This clonotype was obtained from a female donor with multiple sclerosis, enrolled in a pregnancy study. The chain uses TRBV2 and TRBJ2-7, with D perhaps matching TRBD2 (5 bases). This CDR3 is CAREASPGYEQYF. In DNA form, the CDR3 reads TGTGCCAGGGAGGCTTCACCCGGCTACGAGCAGTACTTC.